The clone carrying this T cell receptor (beta chain) was seen more than once but under ten times. What it recognizes is unknown. The sample belongs to a study of T cells in localized non-small cell lung cancer. Study-level points and caveats: The study linked higher blood T cell density to longer overall survival. Peak T cell clonality was found in uninvolved adjacent lung, exceeding tumor. Heterogeneity cannot be ruled out, as sequencing used one tumor region only.

There are 13 residues in the CDR3. The germline V gene encodes CDR1 SEHNR and CDR2 FQNEAQ (reference sequence). V dropped 7 bases and J dropped 7 bases, with 16 bases sitting between them. Repertoires were generated with immunoSEQ multiplex PCR, while TCRdb's copy carries only in-frame clones and drops some. The sample records about 24,000 clones, roughly four fifths being singletons. This chain links TRBV7-9 with TRBJ1-1, with D possibly being TRBD1 (5 bases). The sample was PBMCs, taken before any cancer treatment. The origin of this receptor is a man aged 35 to 69 with stage II lung adenocarcinoma. DNA of the CDR3: TGTGCCAGCACCACGAATGCCGGGGGTGAAGCTTTCTTT. As protein: CASTTNAGGEAFF.